These 18 T cell receptor beta chains were all obtained from the same sample, sequenced in a study of blood T cells in healthy people across ages. The second PCR ran about 6 to 11 cycles with a sample-barcoded 5' primer and J-beta primers. Via MiXCR, TCRdb re-called the 5' RACE reads, giving one row per CDR3 protein. Of 550,000 to 600,000 distinct CDR3 sequences in the sample, around half were seen once. The material sequenced was blood. The receptors here all came from a man of 80 years or more in good health.

This clonotype was observed many times. The chain carries TRBV6-6 and TRBJ2-7, with 10 bases identical to TRBD2. The germline CDR1 and CDR2 sequences are MNHNY and SVGAGI (reference sequence). Unmatched junction bases numbered 6, after V lost 6 bases and J lost 4 bases. The CDR3 is 14 amino acids. This chain's CDR3 is CASRLAGSNYEQYF. The CDR3 nucleotides read TGTGCCAGCAGACTAGCGGGGTCCAATTACGAGCAGTACTTC.

Comment on this clonotype: One end of the junction fails to match germline, which may point to a read error. This chain connects TRBV18 to TRBJ1-2, with D unresolved. This CDR3 has 13 amino acids. The germline gives CDR1 KGHSH, CDR2 LQKENI. For the CDR3, the DNA is TGTGCCAGCTCACCGGACCGTAACTATGGCTGCACCTTC. It translates to CASSPDRNYGCTF.

V usage is TRBV3-1 and J usage is TRBJ2-1, with D tentatively TRBD1 (6 bases). The V end lost 1 base, the J end lost 0 bases, and 16 bases lay between the germline ends. CDR1 is LGHDT and CDR2 is YNNKEL in the germline V gene (reference sequence). This CDR3 region has 18 residues. The CDR3, as DNA: TGTGCCAGCAGCCAAGTTGGGGGCAGACCGAGCTCCTACAATGAGCAGTTCTTC. Protein product: CASSQVGGRPSSYNEQFF.

This clonotype was seen more than once but under ten times. This rearrangement joins TRBV25-1 to TRBJ1-2; a possible D gene is TRBD1 (6 bases). Trimming removed 3 bases at V and 4 bases at J, with 15 bases between. The CDR3 consists of 15 residues. Looked up from germline, CDR1 is MGHDK and CDR2 is SYGVNS. Here the CDR3 reads CASSEGASTGYGYTF. Here the CDR3 DNA reads TGTGCCAGCAGTGAGGGGGCCTCTACGGGCTATGGCTACACCTTC.

This clonotype was seen repeatedly, ten times or more. V gene TRBV6-6 combines with J gene TRBJ2-7; 8 nucleotides align to TRBD1. With 6 bases clipped from V and 2 bases from J, the junction kept 12 bases outside the gene matches. This CDR3 has 16 residues. Germline V gene data show CDR1 as MNHNY and CDR2 as SVGAGI (reference sequence). CDR3 coding DNA: TGTGCCAGCAGCCGGCACCTGGGACAGGCTACCTACGAGCAGTACTTC. Its translation: CASSRHLGQATYEQYF.

In its sample, this clonotype was seen a few times. This sequence joins TRBV20-1 and TRBJ2-4; the D gene is possibly TRBD2 (6 bases). Germline-derived CDR1 and CDR2 are DFQATT and SNEGSKA (reference sequence). Trimming stripped 1 base from V and 0 bases from J, with 10 bases between. The CDR3 covers 15 residues. Here the CDR3 reads CSARGEAGAKNIQYF. The CDR3 region has the DNA TGCAGTGCTAGAGGGGAGGCGGGAGCCAAAAACATTCAGTACTTC.

The chain couples TRBV29-1 to TRBJ2-5, with D possibly being TRBD1 or TRBD2 (5 bases each). The J call may be mistaken, given a closer DNA end match to TRBJ2-7. The CDR3 length is 14 residues. The germline CDR1 and CDR2 sequences are SQVTM and ANQGSEA. CDR3: CSVVYSGTRGEQYF. The CDR3, as DNA: TGCAGCGTTGTATATTCCGGGACGAGGGGCGAGCAGTACTTC.

This chain connects TRBV20-1 to TRBJ2-7; the match to TRBD1 covers 7 bases. The germline V gene encodes CDR1 DFQATT and CDR2 SNEGSKA (reference sequence). V lost 5 bases, J lost 2 bases, and 3 bases stayed unmatched. The CDR3 has 12 amino acids. The CDR3 DNA sequence: TGCAGTGCTCAGGACAGGACCTACGAGCAGTACTTC. This gives the protein CSAQDRTYEQYF.

This clonotype was observed once. The rearrangement joins TRBV3-1 to TRBJ1-2; no clear D gene. The V gene's germline CDR1 is LGHDT and CDR2 YNNKEL (reference sequence). The V and J ends lost 1 base and 0 bases respectively, with 6 bases between them. The CDR3 totals 14 residues. The CDR3 loop is CASSQGVTNYGYTF. For the CDR3, the DNA is TGTGCCAGCAGCCAAGGGGTCACTAACTATGGCTACACCTTC. Supplemented by reference TRBV3-1 and TRBJ1-2, the full variable domain reads DTAVSQTPKYLVTQMGNDKSIKCEQNLGHDTMYWYKQDSKKFLKIMFSYNNKELIINETVPNRFSPKSPDKAHLNLHINSLELGDSAVYFCASSQGVTNYGYTFGSGTRLTVV.

The chain couples TRBV5-1 to TRBJ2-5; TRBD1 matches at 8 bases. The DNA end is a closer match to TRBJ2-7, so the J assignment may be wrong. Per the germline V gene, CDR1 is SGHRS and CDR2 is YFSETQ. The CDR3 has 16 amino acids. DNA for the CDR3: TGCGCCAGCAGCTTTCAGGGGGCTCCCGTCGGCGGCGAGCAGTACTTC. Residues: CASSFQGAPVGGEQYF.

This clonotype appeared once. V is TRBV20-1 and J is TRBJ2-5; a weak D match, TRBD1 (6 bases). Germline V gene data show CDR1 as DFQATT and CDR2 as SNEGSKA (reference sequence). V was cut by 3 bases and J by 11 bases, with 22 bases left in between. This CDR3 is 14 amino acids long. CDR3 DNA: TGCAGTGCTAGTCCCCCAGGGGCCTACAATGAGCAGTACTTC. Its protein product is CSASPPGAYNEQYF.

This chain connects TRBV7-8 to TRBJ1-1; the D is unclear. This CDR3 spans 14 amino acids. The germline V gene encodes CDR1 SGHVS and CDR2 FQNEAQ. Trimming left V 1 base short and J 5 bases short, with 11 bases between. The DNA for the CDR3 is TGTGCCAGCAGCTTAGACATCTTCGGGACTGAAGCTTTCTTT. Translating gives CASSLDIFGTEAFF.

Note on this clonotype: A single base separates this from a much larger clone, so it may be a read error. This rearrangement joins TRBV6-6 to TRBJ2-7, with D hard to call. V lost 2 bases and J 2 bases, leaving 10 bases between the germline ends. Per the germline V gene, CDR1 is MNHNY and CDR2 is SVGAGI (reference sequence). The CDR3 totals 14 residues. The CDR3 nucleotides are TGTGCCAGCAGTTACGTTGACAAAACCTACGAGCAGTACTTC. The encoded protein is CASSYVDKTYEQYF.

This clonotype appeared a single time. The chain uses TRBV11-3 and TRBJ2-3; TRBD2 matches at 8 bases. The junction had 11 bases not matched to a gene; V was cut back by 5 bases and J by 1 base. CDR1 is SGHNT and CDR2 is YENEEA in the germline V gene. The CDR3 is 17 residues long. CDR3 DNA: TGTGCCAGCAGCAAAAACCGGGGGGGCCTTCGCACAGATACGCAGTATTTT. It codes for CASSKNRGGLRTDTQYF.

This chain connects TRBV10-3 to TRBJ2-4, with no clear D. The J call could be wrong; TRBJ2-7 is a better fit for the DNA end. The germline CDR1 and CDR2 sequences are ENHRY and SYGVKD. This CDR3 contains 12 residues. In nucleotides, the CDR3 is TGTGCCATCAGTGAGAAGGGTTACGAGCAGTACTTC. This gives the protein CAISEKGYEQYF.

The chain is built from TRBV7-9 and TRBJ1-5; D is ambiguous. V lost 4 bases to trimming and J lost 4 bases, with 11 bases between them. The CDR3 has 14 amino acids. From germline, CDR1 is SEHNR and CDR2 FQNEAQ (reference sequence). CDR3 DNA: TGTGCCAGCAGCTCACAGTCTAGTAATCAGCCCCAGCATTTT. Translating gives CASSSQSSNQPQHF.

This clonotype turned up a few times. V gene TRBV6-2 or TRBV6-3 combines with J gene TRBJ2-7, with D perhaps TRBD2 (5 bases). The CDR3 totals 14 residues. V was clipped by 6 bases and J by 1 base, with 13 bases between them. Germline CDR1 MNHEY, CDR2 SVGEGT. CDR3 nucleotides: TGTGCCAGCAGACAATCCGGGAAATCCTACGAGCAGTACTTC. This sequence encodes CASRQSGKSYEQYF.

The V gene is TRBV10-3, the J gene TRBJ2-5; 9 bases fit TRBD1. Germline V lookup: CDR1 ENHRY, CDR2 SYGVKD. The CDR3 is made up of 15 amino acids. The junction had 7 bases not matched to a gene; V was cut back by 7 bases and J by 1 base. CDR3 in amino acids: CAINSGQGPQETQYF. DNA of the CDR3: TGTGCCATCAACTCGGGACAGGGACCCCAAGAGACCCAGTACTTC.